Detailed here is one T cell receptor (beta chain). The germline gives CDR1 LNHNV, CDR2 YYDKDF (reference sequence). The V gene lost 3 bases and the J gene lost 11 bases, with 14 bases spanning the gap. This CDR3 region has 13 residues. Measured with immunoSEQ multiplex PCR; TCRdb has only the in-frame clones, and not every one. Among approximately 110,000 clones listed, about four fifths were seen once. This sample is drawn from a study of control samples from healthy donors and cancer patients. The sequence was obtained from a woman aged 50 to 65 in good health. The sequenced material came from blood. The chain joins TRBV15 to TRBJ1-5; perhaps TRBD1 as D (5 bases). The CDR3 DNA sequence: TGTGCCACCAGCAGGCAGGGTACCTCAGCCCAGCATTTT. Amino acid sequence: CATSRQGTSAQHF.